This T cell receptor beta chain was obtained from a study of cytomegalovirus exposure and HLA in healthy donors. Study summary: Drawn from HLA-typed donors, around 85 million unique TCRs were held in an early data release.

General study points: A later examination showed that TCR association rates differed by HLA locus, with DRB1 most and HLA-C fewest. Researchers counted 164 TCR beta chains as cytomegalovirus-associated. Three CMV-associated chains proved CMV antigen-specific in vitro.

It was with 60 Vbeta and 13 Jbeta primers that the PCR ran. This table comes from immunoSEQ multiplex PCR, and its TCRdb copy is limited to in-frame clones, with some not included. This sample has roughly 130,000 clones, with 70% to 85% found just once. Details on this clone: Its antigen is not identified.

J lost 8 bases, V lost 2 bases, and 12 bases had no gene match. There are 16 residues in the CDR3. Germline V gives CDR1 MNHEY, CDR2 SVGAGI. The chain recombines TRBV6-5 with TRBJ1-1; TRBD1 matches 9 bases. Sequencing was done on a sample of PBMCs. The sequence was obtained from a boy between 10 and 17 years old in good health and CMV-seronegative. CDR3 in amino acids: CASSYLPGTGFGEAFF. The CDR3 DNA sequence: TGTGCCAGCAGTTACCTCCCCGGGACAGGGTTTGGGGAAGCTTTCTTT.